Following are 32 T cell receptor beta chains from one sample sequenced in a study of identical twins. TCRdb reanalysed the 5' RACE reads using MiXCR and keeps one entry per CDR3 protein. The table has under 900,000 distinct CDR3 sequences, around a sixth seen once. The same sample was also used in a study of T cells expressing NK-cell markers.

Sequences were obtained from PBMCs. The receptor source for this set is a woman under 30 in good health.

This clonotype has a handful of counts. The J gene is TRBJ2-7, the V gene TRBV20-1; 9 positions match TRBD1. This CDR3 contains 13 residues. CDR1 is DFQATT, CDR2 SNEGSKA, per germline (reference sequence). Trimming removed 5 bases from V and 5 bases from J; junction bases left unmatched: 7. CDR3 nucleotide sequence: TGCAGTGCTCCCGACAGGGGGTTCCACGAGCAGTACTTC. Its translation is CSAPDRGFHEQYF.

There are a few counts of this clonotype. V usage is TRBV24-1 and J usage is TRBJ1-2; D is unclear. Germline lookup yields CDR1 KGHDR and CDR2 SFDVKD. With 8 bases removed from V and 4 bases from J, the gap between germline ends came to 16 bases. This CDR3 comprises 14 residues. CDR3 loop: CATTPGRAVYGYTF. The CDR3 DNA sequence: TGTGCCACCACCCCCGGTAGGGCGGTCTATGGCTACACCTTC.

J is TRBJ1-6 and V is TRBV4-3, with D possibly being TRBD1 (6 bases). Germline CDR1 LGHNA, CDR2 YSLEER. This CDR3 comprises 14 residues. The V end was cut by 4 bases, the J end by 10 bases, with 14 bases between. CDR3 sequence (DNA): TGCGCCAGCAGCCCAACAGGGTACGGGTCACCCCTCCACTTT. Translating gives CASSPTGYGSPLHF.

The CDR3 bases are TGCGCCAGCAGCCCACCCCCTTACGGACTAGCGGCACAAGAGACCCAGTACTTC. It translates to CASSPPPYGLAAQETQYF. The chain uses TRBV5-1 and TRBJ2-5; TRBD2 matches 10 bases. The V gene end was trimmed by 4 bases and the J gene end by 2 bases; junction bases not matched to a gene: 14. This CDR3 has 18 residues. CDR1 and CDR2 (germline): SGHRS, YFSETQ. The full variable domain, rest sourced from reference TRBV5-1 and TRBJ2-5, is KAGVTQTPRYLIKTRGQQVTLSCSPISGHRSVSWYQQTPGQGLQFLFEYFSETQRNKGNFPGRFSGRQFSNSRSEMNVSTLELGDSALYLCASSPPPYGLAAQETQYFGPGTRLLVL.

This clonotype was observed a few times. This sequence joins TRBV12-3 or TRBV12-4 and TRBJ2-1; 10 bases are a match to TRBD2. The length of the CDR3 is 13 residues. Unmatched junction bases numbered 5, after V lost 10 bases and J lost 5 bases. CDR3 loop: CANKAGGNNEQFF. As DNA, the CDR3 is TGTGCCAACAAAGCGGGGGGGAACAATGAGCAGTTCTTC.

The rearrangement uses TRBV15 and TRBJ1-4; D remains ambiguous. Trimming left V 1 base short and J 8 bases short, with 14 bases between. This CDR3 region has 15 residues. The germline CDR1 and CDR2 sequences are LNHNV and YYDKDF (reference sequence). The CDR3 nucleotides are TGTGCCACCAGCAGAGTAGGACTTGACCGAGAAAAACTGTTTTTT. This gives the protein CATSRVGLDREKLFF.

The rearrangement joins TRBV12-3 or TRBV12-4 to TRBJ2-3; 7 bases match TRBD1. CDR3 length equals 15 residues. Trimming at V came to 6 bases and at J to 2 bases, leaving 8 bases not matched to a gene. CDR3 bases: TGTGCCAGCAGGGGAGAGGGGGCCCCCACAGATACGCAGTATTTT. It is translated as CASRGEGAPTDTQYF.

This clonotype was observed a few times. V and J are TRBV7-2 and TRBJ2-4, with 9 bases matching TRBD1. The CDR3 loop spans 14 amino acids. The V segment lost 6 bases and the J segment 4 bases; nucleotides outside the gene matches: 4. From germline, CDR1 is SGHTA and CDR2 FQGNSA. The CDR3: CASSGGTGKNIQYF. CDR3 DNA: TGTGCCAGCAGTGGGGGGACAGGGAAAAACATTCAGTACTTC.

This clonotype has a count of ten or more. This chain joins TRBV2 and TRBJ2-1; 9 nucleotides align to TRBD2. There are 15 residues in the CDR3. Unmatched junction bases numbered 6, after V lost 6 bases and J lost 3 bases. Germline loops: CDR1 SNHLY, CDR2 FYNNEI. CDR3 sequence (DNA): TGTGCCAGCAGGACCGAGACTAGCGGCTACAATGAGCAGTTCTTC. Translated, it gives CASRTETSGYNEQFF.

V is TRBV20-1 and J is TRBJ2-1; no clear D. CDR1 DFQATT and CDR2 SNEGSKA come from the germline V gene (reference sequence). V was clipped by 3 bases and J by 9 bases, with 12 bases between them. This CDR3 region has 12 residues. The CDR3 DNA reads TGCAGTGCTAGTCCGAACTATAGTGAGCAGTTCTTC. Its protein product is CSASPNYSEQFF.

This clonotype was seen a handful of times. Here the CDR3 reads CATNPGSGNTIYF. The CDR3 bases are TGTGCCACCAACCCAGGGTCTGGAAACACCATATATTTT. The rearrangement links TRBV10-3 to TRBJ1-3; TRBD1 is a possible D gene (5 bases). The germline V gene has CDR1 ENHRY and CDR2 SYGVKD. Trimming shortened V by 10 bases and J by 1 base, and 11 bases separated the two germline ends. The CDR3 spans 13 residues.

This clonotype was picked up a small number of times. The chain recombines TRBV24-1 with TRBJ2-5; tentatively, D is TRBD1 (5 bases). V lost 5 bases to trimming and J lost 5 bases, with 11 bases between them. The CDR3 is 13 amino acids. Looked up from germline, CDR1 is KGHDR and CDR2 is SFDVKD. CDR3 sequence: CATSAPGLETQYF. In nucleotides, the CDR3 is TGTGCCACCAGTGCCCCAGGGTTGGAGACCCAGTACTTC.

This clonotype has just a few counts. The rearrangement links TRBV20-1 to TRBJ2-1; 7 bases agree with TRBD2. The CDR3 is made up of 16 amino acids. Per the germline V gene, CDR1 is DFQATT and CDR2 is SNEGSKA (reference sequence). With V trimmed by 2 bases and J by 7 bases, 14 bases remained unmatched. As DNA, the CDR3 is TGCAGTGCTAGACGGGGGGTTGCGCGGAGTATGAATGAGCAGTTCTTC. Translating it yields CSARRGVARSMNEQFF.

The rearrangement uses TRBV5-1 and TRBJ2-1; tentatively, D is TRBD1 or TRBD2 (5 bases each). Germline V CDR1 and CDR2: SGHRS, YFSETQ. The ends were cut back, 0 bases at V and 4 bases at J, with 20 bases in the middle. CDR3 size: 18 residues. The CDR3 nucleotides are TGCGCCAGCAGCTTGGAAGGGACCTCCGCACCATTTTACAATGAGCAGTTCTTC. It specifies CASSLEGTSAPFYNEQFF.

This clonotype was seen ten or more times. The chain joins TRBV7-9 to TRBJ2-2, with 7 nucleotides matching TRBD1. Germline trimming cut 1 base from V and 4 bases from J; bases unmatched to any gene: 3. CDR1 is SEHNR, CDR2 FQNEAQ, per germline (reference sequence). The CDR3 covers 15 residues. In nucleotides, the CDR3 is TGTGCCAGCAGCTTAGTGGGACAGATCACCGGGGAGCTGTTTTTT. Amino acid sequence: CASSLVGQITGELFF.

The table lists this clonotype with a few counts. This rearrangement joins TRBV27 to TRBJ2-7; the match to TRBD1 covers 10 bases. Losses at the gene ends were 1 base for V and 5 bases for J; bases not matched to a gene: 8. The CDR3 extends over 16 amino acids. From germline, CDR1 is MNHEY and CDR2 SMNVEV (reference sequence). The CDR3 DNA follows: TGTGCCAGCAGTTTATTAGTGGGGACAGGGGCCGACGAGCAGTACTTC. This sequence encodes CASSLLVGTGADEQYF.

The CDR3 reads CSAPAGGGRSDTQYF. In DNA, the CDR3 is TGCAGTGCTCCAGCAGGGGGGGGGAGGTCAGATACGCAGTATTTT. The chain employs TRBV20-1 and TRBJ2-3, with D possibly being TRBD1 or TRBD2 (7 bases each). V gave up 5 bases and J gave up 4 bases, with 19 bases separating them. The CDR3 runs 15 residues. Germline V gene sequence: CDR1 DFQATT, CDR2 SNEGSKA (reference sequence).

The chain links TRBV2 to TRBJ2-2; the D gene is possibly TRBD2 (6 bases). The CDR3 length is 14 residues. Germline assignment: CDR1 SNHLY and CDR2 FYNNEI. V was shortened by 7 bases and J by 0 bases, with 9 bases between the two germline ends. The CDR3 reads CASMGTANTGELFF. For the CDR3, the DNA is TGTGCCAGCATGGGGACTGCGAACACCGGGGAGCTGTTTTTT.

The rearrangement links TRBV5-6 to TRBJ1-1; no clear D. CDR1 is SGHDT and CDR2 is YYEEEE in the germline V gene. V shed 0 bases and J shed 11 bases, with 14 bases lying between them. The CDR3 runs 13 residues. CDR3 nucleotide sequence: TGTGCCAGCAGCTTGGTGTTAGAAGAAAACGCTTTCTTT. Protein: CASSLVLEENAFF.

This chain connects TRBV10-3 to TRBJ2-2; D might be TRBD2 (6 bases). Per germline, CDR1 ENHRY and CDR2 SYGVKD. This CDR3 is 14 amino acids long. Trimming pared 5 bases from V and 3 bases from J, leaving 10 bases between. The CDR3 protein is CAISLAPDTGELFF. CDR3 bases: TGTGCCATCAGTCTAGCGCCTGACACCGGGGAGCTGTTTTTT.

This clonotype showed up just a few times. This sequence joins TRBV20-1 and TRBJ2-4; 10 bases match TRBD1. With 5 bases clipped from V and 0 bases from J, the junction kept 1 base outside the gene matches. The germline V gene encodes CDR1 DFQATT and CDR2 SNEGSKA (reference sequence). The CDR3 contains 14 residues. The CDR3 here is CSAGTGVAKNIQYF. CDR3 in DNA: TGCAGTGCTGGGACAGGGGTAGCCAAAAACATTCAGTACTTC.

The chain joins TRBV20-1 to TRBJ2-1; TRBD1 might be the D (5 bases). The germline V gene has CDR1 DFQATT and CDR2 SNEGSKA (reference sequence). The CDR3 covers 16 residues. The germline V and J ends were trimmed by 6 bases and 2 bases, with 20 bases remaining between them. CDR3 residues: CSAHAPREYPYNEQFF. DNA for the CDR3: TGCAGTGCCCATGCCCCCAGGGAATACCCCTACAATGAGCAGTTCTTC.

This clonotype occurred a few times. V usage is TRBV5-5 and J usage is TRBJ2-1; TRBD2 matches 12 bases. V gave up 2 bases and J gave up 7 bases; unmatched junction bases: 4. Germline CDR1 SGHKS, CDR2 YYEKEE (reference sequence). The CDR3 spans 15 residues. CDR3 DNA sequence: TGTGCCAGCAGCTTCTGGACTAGCGGGGCAAATGAGCAGTTCTTC. Translating it yields CASSFWTSGANEQFF.

J is TRBJ2-1 and V is TRBV6-6; D uncertain. The germline V gene encodes CDR1 MNHNY and CDR2 SVGAGI (reference sequence). The CDR3 sequence is 11 residues long. Trimming cost V 2 bases and J 14 bases, with 10 bases left between them. CDR3 DNA sequence: TGTGCCAGCAGTTACGGTGATAGGGAGTTCTTC. It codes for CASSYGDREFF.

This clonotype was observed many times. The chain uses TRBV3-1 and TRBJ1-5; D is undetermined. This CDR3 comprises 13 residues. CDR1 and CDR2 from the germline V gene are LGHDT and YNNKEL (reference sequence). The germline V and J ends were trimmed by 3 bases and 5 bases, with 8 bases remaining between them. The CDR3 is CASSHGGDQPQHF. The CDR3 DNA is TGTGCCAGCAGCCACGGCGGGGATCAGCCCCAGCATTTT.

The rearrangement links TRBV20-1 to TRBJ2-7; 7 bases align to TRBD2. Germline values: CDR1 DFQATT, CDR2 SNEGSKA (reference sequence). The CDR3 spans 14 residues. V lost 6 bases to trimming and J lost 7 bases; unmatched junction nucleotides: 15. CDR3 nucleotide sequence: TGCAGTGCCTCCAGGTCTTCTTCCGGGGGGGAGCAGTACTTC. This encodes CSASRSSSGGEQYF.

The rearrangement joins TRBV29-1 to TRBJ1-1, with D possibly TRBD1 on 6 matching bases. Germline assignment: CDR1 SQVTM and CDR2 ANQGSEA. V lost 8 bases and J lost 4, with 20 bases in between. The CDR3 contains 14 residues. The CDR3 DNA follows: TGCAGCTTCTATAGCGGGGGCCTGGGCACTGAAGCTTTCTTT. Its protein is CSFYSGGLGTEAFF.

The chain couples TRBV5-1 to TRBJ2-1; D unresolved. This CDR3 contains 15 residues. CDR1 SGHRS and CDR2 YFSETQ come from the germline V gene. Trimming cost V 0 bases and J 2 bases, with 9 bases left between them. The CDR3 here is CASSLGALAYNEQFF. CDR3 DNA sequence: TGCGCCAGCAGCTTGGGTGCCTTAGCCTACAATGAGCAGTTCTTC.

A few counts support this clonotype. The rearrangement uses TRBV6-5 and TRBJ2-1; D gene unclear. This CDR3 has 12 residues. Trimming took off 0 bases at V and 10 bases at J, with 7 bases between the two ends. Germline V lookup: CDR1 MNHEY, CDR2 SVGAGI. The CDR3 loop is CASSYSGSEQFF. CDR3 nucleotide sequence: TGTGCCAGCAGTTACTCTGGTAGCGAGCAGTTCTTC.

This clonotype was seen a few times. J is TRBJ2-3 and V is TRBV20-1, with D possibly being TRBD2 (5 bases). CDR1 is DFQATT, CDR2 SNEGSKA, per germline (reference sequence). V dropped 5 bases and J dropped 4 bases, with 7 bases sitting between them. The CDR3 loop spans 11 amino acids. The CDR3 DNA sequence: TGCAGTGCTCAACTAGCAGATACGCAGTATTTT. Its translation: CSAQLADTQYF.

This chain links TRBV20-1 with TRBJ2-7; D possibly corresponds to TRBD2 (5 bases). The CDR3 is 13 amino acids. Germline V CDR1 and CDR2: DFQATT, SNEGSKA (reference sequence). Between the trimmed V and J ends, which lost 4 bases and 2 bases, there was a span of 12 bases. In DNA form, the CDR3 reads TGCAGTGCTACTACTAGGGCACCCTACGAGCAGTACTTC. It translates to CSATTRAPYEQYF.

The genes are TRBV11-2 and TRBJ2-2; D might be TRBD1 (6 bases). The CDR3 extends over 16 amino acids. Germline CDR1 SGHAT, CDR2 FQNNGV. The germline V and J ends were trimmed by 5 bases and 5 bases, with 18 bases remaining between them. In nucleotides, the CDR3 is TGTGCCAGCAGCCTTGCGTTGGCCAGGGGAACCGGGGAGCTGTTTTTT. This codes for CASSLALARGTGELFF.